This TCR beta chain comes out of a study of CD8 T cells in ankylosing spondylitis. Findings and caveats of the study: A number of the motif variants had already been described in reactive arthritis synovial fluid and blood. The authors found the disease-linked clones to be CD8+ and relatively rare in peripheral blood. Matched ankylosing spondylitis synovial fluid reportedly showed significant enrichment of disease-linked clones.

Using quantitative 5'-RACE with molecular barcodes, the authors made TCR beta libraries. MiXCR, applied by TCRdb to the 5' RACE reads, yields one record per CDR3 protein. The table shows roughly 150,000 distinct CDR3 sequences, with 25% to 35% occurring only once. With respect to this clonotype: Its target is not known.

This CDR3 is built from 16 residues. Germline CDR1 and CDR2: LGHNA and YNFKEQ. The trim removed 2 bases at V and 8 bases at J, leaving 12 bases unmatched. The V call is TRBV4-2, the J call TRBJ2-1; TRBD2 agrees at 7 bases. The receptor comes from a male donor with ankylosing spondylitis. The sequenced material came from synovial fluid, either unsorted or a sorted T cell fraction (not recorded which). The CDR3 spells CASSQIMWEGPYEQFF. The CDR3 nucleotides read TGTGCCAGCAGCCAAATTATGTGGGAGGGCCCTTATGAGCAGTTCTTC.